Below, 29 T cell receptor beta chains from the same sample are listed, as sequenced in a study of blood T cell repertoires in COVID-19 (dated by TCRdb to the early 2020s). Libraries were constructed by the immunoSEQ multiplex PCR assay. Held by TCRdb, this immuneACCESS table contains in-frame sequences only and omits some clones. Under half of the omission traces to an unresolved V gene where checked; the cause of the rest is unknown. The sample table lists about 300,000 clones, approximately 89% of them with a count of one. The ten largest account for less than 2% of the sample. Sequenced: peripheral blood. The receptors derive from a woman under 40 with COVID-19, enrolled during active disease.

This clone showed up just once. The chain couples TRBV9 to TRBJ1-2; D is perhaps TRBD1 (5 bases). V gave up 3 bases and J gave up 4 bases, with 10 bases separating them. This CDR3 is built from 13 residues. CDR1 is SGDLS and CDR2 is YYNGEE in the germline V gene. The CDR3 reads CASSGGQIYGYTF. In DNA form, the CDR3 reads TGTGCCAGCAGCGGAGGACAAATCTATGGCTACACCTTC. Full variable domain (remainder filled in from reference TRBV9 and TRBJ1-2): DSGVTQTPKHLITATGQRVTLRCSPRSGDLSVYWYQQSLDQGLQFLIQYYNGEERAKGNILERFSAQQFPDLHSELNLSSLELGDSALYFCASSGGQIYGYTFGSGTRLTVV.

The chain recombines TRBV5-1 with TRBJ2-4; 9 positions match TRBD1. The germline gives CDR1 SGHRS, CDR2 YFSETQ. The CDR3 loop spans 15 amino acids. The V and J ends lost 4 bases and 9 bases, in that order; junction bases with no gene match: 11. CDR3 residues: CASSPGQGSWGIQYF. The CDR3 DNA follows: TGCGCCAGCAGCCCGGGACAGGGTTCCTGGGGCATTCAGTACTTC. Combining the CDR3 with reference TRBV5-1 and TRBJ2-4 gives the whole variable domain KAGVTQTPRYLIKTRGQQVTLSCSPISGHRSVSWYQQTPGQGLQFLFEYFSETQRNKGNFPGRFSGRQFSNSRSEMNVSTLELGDSALYLCASSPGQGSWGIQYFGAGTRLSVL.

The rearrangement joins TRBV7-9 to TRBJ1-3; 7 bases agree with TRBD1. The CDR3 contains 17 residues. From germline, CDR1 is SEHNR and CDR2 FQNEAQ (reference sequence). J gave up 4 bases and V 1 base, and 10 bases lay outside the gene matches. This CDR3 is CASSLGSRGQDGNTIYF. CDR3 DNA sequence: TGTGCCAGCAGCTTAGGGTCGAGGGGGCAGGACGGAAACACCATATATTTT. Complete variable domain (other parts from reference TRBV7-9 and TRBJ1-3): DTGVSQNPRHKITKRGQNVTFRCDPISEHNRLYWYRQTLGQGPEFLTYFQNEAQLEKSRLLSDRFSAERPKGSFSTLEIQRTEQGDSAMYLCASSLGSRGQDGNTIYFGEGSWLTVV.

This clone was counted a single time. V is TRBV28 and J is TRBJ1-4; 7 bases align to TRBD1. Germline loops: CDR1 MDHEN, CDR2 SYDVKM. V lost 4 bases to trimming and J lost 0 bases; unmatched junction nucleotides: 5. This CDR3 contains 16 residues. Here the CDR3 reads CASSSSDRATNEKLFF. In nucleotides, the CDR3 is TGTGCCAGCAGTTCCTCCGACAGGGCAACTAATGAAAAACTGTTTTTT. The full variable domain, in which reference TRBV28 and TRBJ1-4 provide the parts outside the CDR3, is DVKVTQSSRYLVKRTGEKVFLECVQDMDHENMFWYRQDPGLGLRLIYFSYDVKMKEKGDIPEGYSVSREKKERFSLILESASTNQTSMYLCASSSSDRATNEKLFFGSGTQLSVL.

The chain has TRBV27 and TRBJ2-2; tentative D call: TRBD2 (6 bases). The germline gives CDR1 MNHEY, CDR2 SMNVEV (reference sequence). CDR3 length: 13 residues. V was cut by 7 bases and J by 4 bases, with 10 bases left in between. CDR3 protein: CASKTRATGELFF. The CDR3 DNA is TGTGCCAGCAAGACTAGGGCCACCGGGGAGCTGTTTTTT.

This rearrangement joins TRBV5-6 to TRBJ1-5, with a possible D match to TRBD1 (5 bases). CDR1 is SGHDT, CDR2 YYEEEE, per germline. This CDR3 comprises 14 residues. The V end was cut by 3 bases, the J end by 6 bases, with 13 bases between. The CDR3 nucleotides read TGTGCCAGCAGCTCCCAGGGTTGGGGTCAGCCCCAGCATTTT. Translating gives CASSSQGWGQPQHF. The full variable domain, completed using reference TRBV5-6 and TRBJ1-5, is DAGVTQSPTHLIKTRGQQVTLRCSPKSGHDTVSWYQQALGQGPQFIFQYYEEEERQRGNFPDRFSGHQFPNYSSELNVNALLLGDSALYLCASSSQGWGQPQHFGDGTRLSIL.

The CDR3 here is CASSQQAGDLDTDTQYF. The CDR3 region has the DNA TGTGCCAGCAGCCAACAAGCGGGGGATCTGGACACAGATACGCAGTATTTT. The rearrangement joins TRBV3-1 (or the pseudogene TRBV3-2) to TRBJ2-3, with TRBD2 matching over 8 bases. Germline V gene lookup returns CDR1 LGHDT and CDR2 YNNKEL (reference sequence). The CDR3 totals 17 residues. After removal of 2 bases from V and 2 bases from J, the junction contained 9 bases not matched to a gene.

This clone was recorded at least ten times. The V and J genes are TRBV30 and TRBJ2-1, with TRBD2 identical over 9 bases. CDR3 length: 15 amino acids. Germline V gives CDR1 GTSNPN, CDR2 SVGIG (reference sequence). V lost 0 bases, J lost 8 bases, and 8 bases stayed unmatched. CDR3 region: CAWSVGAGGLDEQFF. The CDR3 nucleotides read TGTGCCTGGAGTGTGGGAGCGGGGGGATTGGATGAGCAGTTCTTC.

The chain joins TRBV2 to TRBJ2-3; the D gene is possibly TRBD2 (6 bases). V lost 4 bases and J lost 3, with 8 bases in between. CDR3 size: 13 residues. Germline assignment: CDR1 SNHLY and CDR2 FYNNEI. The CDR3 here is CASSVGGTDTQYF. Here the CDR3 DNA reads TGTGCCAGCAGTGTGGGGGGTACAGATACGCAGTATTTT.

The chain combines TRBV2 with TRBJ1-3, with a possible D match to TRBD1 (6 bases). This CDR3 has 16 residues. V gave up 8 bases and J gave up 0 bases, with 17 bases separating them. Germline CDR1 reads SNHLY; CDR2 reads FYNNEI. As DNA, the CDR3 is TGTGCCAGCGGAGGACAGAAACCAAACTCTGGAAACACCATATATTTT. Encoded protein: CASGGQKPNSGNTIYF.

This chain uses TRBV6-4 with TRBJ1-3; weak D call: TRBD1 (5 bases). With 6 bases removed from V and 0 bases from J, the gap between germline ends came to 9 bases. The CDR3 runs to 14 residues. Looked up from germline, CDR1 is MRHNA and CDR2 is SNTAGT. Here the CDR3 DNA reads TGTGCCAGCAGACAGGCCCTCTCTGGAAACACCATATATTTT. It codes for CASRQALSGNTIYF.

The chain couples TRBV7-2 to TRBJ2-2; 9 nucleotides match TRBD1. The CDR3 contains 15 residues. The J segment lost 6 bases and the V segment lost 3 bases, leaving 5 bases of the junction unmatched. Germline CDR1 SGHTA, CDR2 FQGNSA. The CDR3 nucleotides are TGTGCCAGCAGCTTCACCGGGACAGGGCCCGGGGAGCTGTTTTTT. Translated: CASSFTGTGPGELFF.

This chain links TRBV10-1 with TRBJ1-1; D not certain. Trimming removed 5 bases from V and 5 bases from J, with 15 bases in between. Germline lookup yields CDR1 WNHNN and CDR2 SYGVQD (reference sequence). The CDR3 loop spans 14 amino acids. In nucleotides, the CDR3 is TGCGCCAGCAGTTCCCGGCCGGGAGGGACTGAAGCTTTCTTT. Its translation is CASSSRPGGTEAFF.

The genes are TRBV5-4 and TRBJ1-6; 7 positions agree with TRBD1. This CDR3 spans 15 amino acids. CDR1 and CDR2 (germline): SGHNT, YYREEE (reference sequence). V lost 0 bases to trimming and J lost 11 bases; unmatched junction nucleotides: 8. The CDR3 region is CASSLGGTALTPLHF. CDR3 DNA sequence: TGTGCCAGCAGCTTGGGGGGGACAGCGTTAACACCCCTCCACTTT.

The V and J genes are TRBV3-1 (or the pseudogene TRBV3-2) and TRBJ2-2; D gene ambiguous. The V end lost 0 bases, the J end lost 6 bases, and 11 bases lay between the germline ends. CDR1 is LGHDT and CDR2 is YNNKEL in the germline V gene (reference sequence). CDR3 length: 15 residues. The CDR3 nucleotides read TGTGCCAGCAGCCAAGACCCCGGCCAGGCCGGGGAGCTGTTTTTT. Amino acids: CASSQDPGQAGELFF.

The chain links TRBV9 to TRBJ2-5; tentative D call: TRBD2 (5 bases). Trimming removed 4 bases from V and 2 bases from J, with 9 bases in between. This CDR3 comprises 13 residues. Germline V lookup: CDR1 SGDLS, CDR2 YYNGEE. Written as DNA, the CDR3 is TGTGCCAGCAGCTCCCGGACTCAAGAGACCCAGTACTTC. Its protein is CASSSRTQETQYF.

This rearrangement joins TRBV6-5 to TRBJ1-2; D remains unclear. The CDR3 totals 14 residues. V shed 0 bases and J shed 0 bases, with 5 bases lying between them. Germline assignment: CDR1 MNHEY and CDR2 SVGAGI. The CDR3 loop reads CASSYSRTNYGYTF. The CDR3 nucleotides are TGTGCCAGCAGTTACTCGAGAACTAACTATGGCTACACCTTC.

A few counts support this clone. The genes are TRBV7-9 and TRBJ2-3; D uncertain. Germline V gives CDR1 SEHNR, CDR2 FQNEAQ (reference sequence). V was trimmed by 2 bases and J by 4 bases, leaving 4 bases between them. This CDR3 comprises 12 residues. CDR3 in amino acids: CASSLTSDTQYF. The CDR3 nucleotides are TGTGCCAGCAGCTTAACTTCAGATACGCAGTATTTT.

CDR3 in amino acids: CASSLGQGLGNTIYF. Written as DNA, the CDR3 is TGTGCCAGCAGCTTAGGACAGGGGTTAGGAAACACCATATATTTT. This sequence joins TRBV7-9 and TRBJ1-3; 8 bases map to TRBD1. The V gene end was trimmed by 1 base and the J gene end by 4 bases; junction bases not matched to a gene: 3. The CDR3 is 15 residues long. Germline loops: CDR1 SEHNR, CDR2 FQNEAQ (reference sequence).

The CDR3 bases are TGTGCCAGCAGCGCGAGGACAGACCTACCTAACTATGGCTACACCTTC. Its translation is CASSARTDLPNYGYTF. V usage is TRBV9 and J usage is TRBJ1-2; TRBD1 is a possible D gene (6 bases). Per the germline V gene, CDR1 is SGDLS and CDR2 is YYNGEE. The V gene lost 3 bases and the J gene lost 0 bases, with 15 bases spanning the gap. The length of the CDR3 is 16 residues.

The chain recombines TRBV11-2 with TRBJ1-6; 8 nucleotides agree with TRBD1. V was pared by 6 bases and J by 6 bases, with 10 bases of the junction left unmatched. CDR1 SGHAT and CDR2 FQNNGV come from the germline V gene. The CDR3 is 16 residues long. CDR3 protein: CASRSSTGGLNSPLHF. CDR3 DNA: TGTGCCAGCAGATCCTCCACAGGGGGACTTAATTCACCCCTCCACTTT.

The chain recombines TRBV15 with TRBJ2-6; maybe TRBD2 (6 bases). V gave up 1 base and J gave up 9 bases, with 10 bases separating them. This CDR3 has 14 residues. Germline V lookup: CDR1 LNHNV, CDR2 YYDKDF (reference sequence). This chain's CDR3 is CATSRGRGDNVLTF. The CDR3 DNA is TGTGCCACCAGCAGAGGGAGGGGAGACAACGTCCTGACTTTC. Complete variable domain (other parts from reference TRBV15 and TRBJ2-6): DAMVIQNPRYQVTQFGKPVTLSCSQTLNHNVMYWYQQKSSQAPKLLFHYYDKDFNNEADTPDNFQSRRPNTSFCFLDIRSPGLGDTAMYLCATSRGRGDNVLTFGAGSRLTVL.

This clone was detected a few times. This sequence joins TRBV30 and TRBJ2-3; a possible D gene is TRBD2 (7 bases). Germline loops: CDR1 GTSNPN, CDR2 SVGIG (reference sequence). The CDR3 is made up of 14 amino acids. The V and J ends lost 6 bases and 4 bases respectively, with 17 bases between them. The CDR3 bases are TGTGCCTGCCATAAGGGGGGGTTGGCAGATACGCAGTATTTT. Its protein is CACHKGGLADTQYF.

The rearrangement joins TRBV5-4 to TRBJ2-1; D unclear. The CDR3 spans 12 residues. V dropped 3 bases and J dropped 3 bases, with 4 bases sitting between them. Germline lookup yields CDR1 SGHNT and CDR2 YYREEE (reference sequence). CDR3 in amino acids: CASSSNYNEQFF. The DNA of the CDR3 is TGTGCCAGCAGCTCTAACTACAATGAGCAGTTCTTC.

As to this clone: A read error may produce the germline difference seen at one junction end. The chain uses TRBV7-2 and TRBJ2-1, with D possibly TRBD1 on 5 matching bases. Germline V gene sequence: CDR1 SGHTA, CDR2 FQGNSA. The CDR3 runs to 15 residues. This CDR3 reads CASTLGALSNNEQFF. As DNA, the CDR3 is TGTGCCAGCACCTTAGGGGCTCTCAGTAACAATGAGCAGTTCTTC. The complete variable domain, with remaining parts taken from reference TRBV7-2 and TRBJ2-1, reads GAGVSQSPSNKVTEKGKDVELRCDPISGHTALYWYRQSLGQGLEFLIYFQGNSAPDKSGLPSDRFSAERTGGSVSTLTIQRTQQEDSAVYLCASTLGALSNNEQFFGPGTRLTVL.

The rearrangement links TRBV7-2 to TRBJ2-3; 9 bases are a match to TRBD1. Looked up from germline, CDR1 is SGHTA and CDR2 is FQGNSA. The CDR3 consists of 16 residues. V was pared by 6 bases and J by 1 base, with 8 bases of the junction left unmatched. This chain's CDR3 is CASRLDRGLGTDTQYF. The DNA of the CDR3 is TGTGCCAGCAGATTGGACAGGGGATTAGGCACAGATACGCAGTATTTT.

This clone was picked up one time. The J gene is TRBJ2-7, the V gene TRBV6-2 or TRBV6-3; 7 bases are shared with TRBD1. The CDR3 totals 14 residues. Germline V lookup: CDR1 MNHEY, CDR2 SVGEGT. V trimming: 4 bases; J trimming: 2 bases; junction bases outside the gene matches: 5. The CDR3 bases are TGTGCCAGCAGTTCATACAGGGGTCCCTACGAGCAGTACTTC. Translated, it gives CASSSYRGPYEQYF.

CDR3: CASSARSGQTVVIQYF. The CDR3 region has the DNA TGTGCCAGCAGCGCAAGAAGCGGGCAGACGGTGGTCATTCAGTACTTC. The chain combines TRBV7-8 with TRBJ2-4, with a tentative D call TRBD2 (6 bases). The ends were cut back, 5 bases at V and 9 bases at J, with 23 bases in the middle. This CDR3 is built from 16 residues. The germline V gene encodes CDR1 SGHVS and CDR2 FQNEAQ.

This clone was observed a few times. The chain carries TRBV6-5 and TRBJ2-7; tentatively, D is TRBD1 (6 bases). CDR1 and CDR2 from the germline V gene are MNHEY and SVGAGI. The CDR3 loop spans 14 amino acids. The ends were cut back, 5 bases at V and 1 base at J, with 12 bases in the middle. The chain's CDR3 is CASSRGGQSYEQYV. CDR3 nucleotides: TGTGCCAGCAGTAGAGGGGGACAATCCTACGAGCAGTACGTC.